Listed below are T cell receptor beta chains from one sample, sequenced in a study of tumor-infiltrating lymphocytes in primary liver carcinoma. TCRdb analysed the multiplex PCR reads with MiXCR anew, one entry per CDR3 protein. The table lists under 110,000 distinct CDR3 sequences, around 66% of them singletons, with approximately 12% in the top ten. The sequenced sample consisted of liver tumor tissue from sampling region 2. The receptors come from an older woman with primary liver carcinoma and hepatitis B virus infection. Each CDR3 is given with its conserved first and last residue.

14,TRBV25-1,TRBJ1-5,CASSGQGTYQPQHF
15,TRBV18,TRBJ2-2,CASSPGSLHTGELFF
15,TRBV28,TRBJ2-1,CASSLLGAAVNEQFF
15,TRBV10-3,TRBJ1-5,CAISNGGESSQPQHF
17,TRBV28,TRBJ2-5,CASSPLGLARDRETQYF
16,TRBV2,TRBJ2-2,CASSRSLVVNTGELFF
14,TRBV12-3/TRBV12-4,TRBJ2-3,CASSLTGGADSQYF
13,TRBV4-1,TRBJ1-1,CASSQLHMIEAFF
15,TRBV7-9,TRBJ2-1,CASSPGTSVYNEQFF
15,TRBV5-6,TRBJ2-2,CATSLFGRATRELFF
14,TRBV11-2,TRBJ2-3,CASTLDTEVYTQYF
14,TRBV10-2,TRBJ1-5,CACSGQGGEKLQHF
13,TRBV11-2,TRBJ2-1,CASSLDRDGEQFF
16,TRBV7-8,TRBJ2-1,CASSPGRLSFYNEEFF
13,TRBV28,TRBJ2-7,CASHQGEYYEQYF
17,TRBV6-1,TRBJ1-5,CASTQHRGQGHDQPQHF
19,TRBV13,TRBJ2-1,CTSSSRPDSSGDSYNEQFF
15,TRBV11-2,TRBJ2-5,CAGSLGLGSRETQYF
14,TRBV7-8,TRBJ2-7,CASSLEGAHYEQYF
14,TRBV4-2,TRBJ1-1,CASSYDGGFAEAFF
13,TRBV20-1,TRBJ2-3,CSATPGGGGGYHF
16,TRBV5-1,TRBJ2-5,CANSLAGETFQETQYF
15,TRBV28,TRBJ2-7,CTSSSRLAGVEEQYF
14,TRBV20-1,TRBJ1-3,CSARGGDSGNTIYF
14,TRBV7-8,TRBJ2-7,CASSYNTGGYEQYF
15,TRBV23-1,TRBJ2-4,CASNQTRLAKNIQYF
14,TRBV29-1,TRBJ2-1,CSVILRGTHNEQFF
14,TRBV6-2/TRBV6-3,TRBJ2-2,CASSPPLRTEEMFF
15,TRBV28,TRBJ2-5,CASNTPGQGAKTQYF
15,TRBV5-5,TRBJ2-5,CASSSGATGRETQYF
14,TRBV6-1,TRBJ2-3,CASSREWVTDMQYF
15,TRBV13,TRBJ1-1,CASSFWEAGGSQAFF
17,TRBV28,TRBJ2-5,CASSSRREALVVETQYF
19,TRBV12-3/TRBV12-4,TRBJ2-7,CANRRTRDTRAGVDYEQYF
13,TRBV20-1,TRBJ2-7,CSAAGTYSYEQYF
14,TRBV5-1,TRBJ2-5,CASSLARSEETQYF
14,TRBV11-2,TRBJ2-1,CASGLSFQCSEQFF
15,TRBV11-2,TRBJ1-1,CASSLLGPTKTEAFF
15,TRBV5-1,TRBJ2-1,CASRLGGHSYNEQFF
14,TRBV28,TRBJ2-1,CANSLRRTYNEQFF
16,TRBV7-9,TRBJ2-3,CASGLGQGALSDTQYF